The 16 T cell receptor beta chains below come from one sample, sequenced in a study of shared clonotypes between healthy human individuals. Clones were read by immunoSEQ multiplex PCR, and TCRdb kept only the in-frame ones, dropping some. The repertoire consists of about 2.4 million clones, with 90% to 95% occurring once and the leading ten covering roughly 0.39%. The sequencing sample was made of naive CD4+ T cells from PBMCs. Indicated subset: CD45RA+ positively selected. These receptors were taken from a man between 18 and 35 years old in good health. Some clones in this sample may be carry-over from other donors' samples.

The V gene is TRBV5-8, the J gene TRBJ2-7; 8 bases are shared with TRBD2. Germline V gene data show CDR1 as SGHTS and CDR2 as YDEGEE. Losses at the gene ends were 0 bases for V and 0 bases for J; bases not matched to a gene: 14. This CDR3 is built from 19 residues. This chain's CDR3 is CASSLVSGPGAGASYEQYF. The CDR3 region has the DNA TGTGCCAGCAGCTTGGTCTCGGGGCCTGGAGCGGGAGCCTCCTACGAGCAGTACTTC.

The chain carries TRBV7-8 and TRBJ2-5, with TRBD2 matching over 8 bases. Trimming removed 1 base from V and 2 bases from J; junction bases left unmatched: 9. Per the germline V gene, CDR1 is SGHVS and CDR2 is FQNEAQ. This CDR3 spans 17 amino acids. The CDR3 region has the DNA TGTGCCAGCAGCTTAGTGGCCGGGGGGGCATTACAAGAGACCCAGTACTTC. This sequence encodes CASSLVAGGALQETQYF.

This chain uses TRBV28 with TRBJ2-7; TRBD1 aligns across 10 bases. Looked up from germline, CDR1 is MDHEN and CDR2 is SYDVKM. CDR3 size: 18 residues. V trimming: 2 bases; J trimming: 6 bases; junction bases outside the gene matches: 16. The CDR3 DNA reads TGTGCCAGCAGTTTAGGTTTGGGAGGGGACAGGGGTAATGGCGAGCAGTACTTC. This translates into CASSLGLGGDRGNGEQYF.

There are a few counts of this clone. The gene calls are TRBV19 and TRBJ1-2; D may be TRBD1 (6 bases). The CDR3 sequence is 13 residues long. The germline CDR1 and CDR2 sequences are LNHDA and SQIVND (reference sequence). The V end was cut by 7 bases, the J end by 5 bases, with 14 bases between. The CDR3 reads CASTLRDIYGYTF. The CDR3 bases are TGTGCCAGTACCCTTCGGGACATATATGGCTACACCTTC.

With regard to this clone: This CDR3 is also generated by other DNA sequences in the sample. The chain links TRBV29-1 to TRBJ1-5, with 10 positions matching TRBD1. J was trimmed by 6 bases and V by 6 bases; bases with no gene match: 5. The CDR3 spans 13 residues. Germline V gene data show CDR1 as SQVTM and CDR2 as ANQGSEA. The CDR3 sequence: CSVVTGGGQPQHF. As DNA, the CDR3 is TGCAGCGTGGTGACAGGGGGCGGTCAGCCCCAGCATTTT.

This clone was seen only a few times. V gene TRBV2 combines with J gene TRBJ1-5; the D is unclear. Trimming shortened V by 3 bases and J by 2 bases, and 8 bases separated the two germline ends. There are 14 residues in the CDR3. Germline V gene sequence: CDR1 SNHLY, CDR2 FYNNEI. The CDR3 region has the DNA TGTGCCAGCAGTGACAGCGGGCGCAATCAGCCCCAGCATTTT. Translation: CASSDSGRNQPQHF.

The chain joins TRBV28 to TRBJ1-6, with unresolved D. V lost 7 bases and J 5 bases, leaving 6 bases between the germline ends. The CDR3 is 12 amino acids. From germline, CDR1 is MDHEN and CDR2 SYDVKM. CDR3 sequence: CASTADNSPLHF. In DNA form, the CDR3 reads TGTGCCAGCACGGCCGATAATTCACCCCTCCACTTT.

The rearrangement uses TRBV5-1 and TRBJ2-2, with D maybe TRBD2 (6 bases). The CDR3 has 15 amino acids. Germline V lookup: CDR1 SGHRS, CDR2 YFSETQ. V was pared by 4 bases and J by 5 bases, with 15 bases between. CDR3: CASSERERRTGELFF. Written as DNA, the CDR3 is TGCGCCAGCAGCGAACGGGAGAGAAGGACCGGGGAGCTGTTTTTT. Variable domain in full (rest from reference TRBV5-1 and TRBJ2-2): KAGVTQTPRYLIKTRGQQVTLSCSPISGHRSVSWYQQTPGQGLQFLFEYFSETQRNKGNFPGRFSGRQFSNSRSEMNVSTLELGDSALYLCASSERERRTGELFFGEGSRLTVL.

The chain employs TRBV2 and TRBJ2-1; D gene ambiguous. Germline V CDR1 and CDR2: SNHLY, FYNNEI. The CDR3 has 12 amino acids. Trimming removed 4 bases at V and 9 bases at J, with 10 bases between. The CDR3 spells CASSVVVGEQFF. Written as DNA, the CDR3 is TGTGCCAGCAGTGTTGTCGTTGGTGAGCAGTTCTTC.

This chain connects TRBV7-9 to TRBJ2-4, with 7 positions matching TRBD1. V was pared by 5 bases and J by 6 bases, with 13 bases of the junction left unmatched. CDR1 is SEHNR and CDR2 is FQNEAQ in the germline V gene (reference sequence). The CDR3 length is 16 residues. CDR3 sequence (DNA): TGTGCCAGCAGCCCCGACAGGGCAACCAGACTAAACATTCAGTACTTC. Translation: CASSPDRATRLNIQYF. Looking up the rest from reference TRBV7-9 and TRBJ2-4 gives the full variable domain: DTGVSQNPRHKITKRGQNVTFRCDPISEHNRLYWYRQTLGQGPEFLTYFQNEAQLEKSRLLSDRFSAERPKGSFSTLEIQRTEQGDSAMYLCASSPDRATRLNIQYFGAGTRLSVL.

Turning to this clone: This CDR3 is also generated by other DNA sequences in the sample. Here the CDR3 DNA reads TGTGCCAGCAGCGGACAGGGCCGAAACACCATATATTTT. This encodes CASSGQGRNTIYF. V usage is TRBV6-5 and J usage is TRBJ1-3, with TRBD1 matching 8 bases. CDR1 MNHEY and CDR2 SVGAGI come from the germline V gene. V lost 6 bases to trimming and J lost 5 bases; unmatched junction nucleotides: 3. This CDR3 contains 13 residues.

The V call is TRBV11-2, the J call TRBJ2-2; 11 bases agree with TRBD2. This CDR3 is 16 amino acids long. V lost 4 bases and J lost 5; bases outside the gene matches: 6. Germline CDR1 and CDR2: SGHAT and FQNNGV. CDR3 residues: CASSSRLAGFTGELFF. The CDR3 nucleotides read TGTGCCAGCAGCTCTCGACTAGCGGGATTTACCGGGGAGCTGTTTTTT.

Concerning this clone: The junction and the germline gene differ at one end; a read error may be behind it. The gene calls are TRBV29-1 and TRBJ2-1, with D maybe TRBD2 (5 bases). Germline assignment: CDR1 SQVTM and CDR2 ANQGSEA. The CDR3 runs to 16 residues. The chain's CDR3 is CSVEVGIASSCNEQFF. As DNA, the CDR3 is TGCAGCGTTGAAGTAGGTATCGCTAGCTCCTGCAATGAGCAGTTCTTC.

The chain couples TRBV28 to TRBJ2-5; either TRBD1 or TRBD2 may supply D (5 bases each). The DNA end is more similar to TRBJ2-7, so the J call may be wrong. CDR1 is MDHEN, CDR2 SYDVKM, per germline. The CDR3 has 15 residues. CDR3 DNA sequence: TGTGCCAGCAGTTTATGGGGGGACCGAGCGAGCGAGCAGTACTTC. Protein: CASSLWGDRASEQYF.

This chain uses TRBV19 with TRBJ1-3; 7 bases map to TRBD1. The CDR3 runs to 15 residues. With 1 base clipped from V and 2 bases from J, the junction kept 2 bases outside the gene matches. Looked up from germline, CDR1 is LNHDA and CDR2 is SQIVND (reference sequence). DNA for the CDR3: TGTGCCAGTAGTATAGCCGGGACAGCTGGAAACACCATATATTTT. It yields the protein CASSIAGTAGNTIYF.

V usage is TRBV5-4 and J usage is TRBJ2-5, with TRBD2 identical over 13 bases. The CDR3 is 16 amino acids. From germline, CDR1 is SGHNT and CDR2 YYREEE (reference sequence). V shed 5 bases, J shed 5 bases, and the junction held 9 bases outside the gene matches. The CDR3 coding sequence is TGTGCCAGCAGACGAGGACTAGCGGGAGATCGGGAGACCCAGTACTTC. Translating it yields CASRRGLAGDRETQYF.